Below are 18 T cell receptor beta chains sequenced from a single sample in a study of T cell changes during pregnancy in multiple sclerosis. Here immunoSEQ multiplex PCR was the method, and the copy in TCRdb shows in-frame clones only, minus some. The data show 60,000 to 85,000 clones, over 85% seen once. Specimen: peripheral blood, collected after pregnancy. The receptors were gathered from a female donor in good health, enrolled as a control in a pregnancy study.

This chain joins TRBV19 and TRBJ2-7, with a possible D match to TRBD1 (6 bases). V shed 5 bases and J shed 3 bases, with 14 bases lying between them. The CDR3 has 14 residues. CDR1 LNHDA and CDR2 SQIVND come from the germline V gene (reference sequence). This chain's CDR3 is CASSRLGQNYEQYF. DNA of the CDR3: TGTGCCAGTAGTCGGCTAGGACAGAACTACGAGCAGTACTTC.

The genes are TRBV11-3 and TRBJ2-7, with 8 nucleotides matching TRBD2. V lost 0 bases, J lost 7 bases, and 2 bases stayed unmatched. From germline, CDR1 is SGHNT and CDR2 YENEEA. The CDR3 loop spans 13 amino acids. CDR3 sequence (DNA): TGTGCCAGCAGCTTAGATCGGGGGGGAGAGCAGTACTTC. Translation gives CASSLDRGGEQYF.

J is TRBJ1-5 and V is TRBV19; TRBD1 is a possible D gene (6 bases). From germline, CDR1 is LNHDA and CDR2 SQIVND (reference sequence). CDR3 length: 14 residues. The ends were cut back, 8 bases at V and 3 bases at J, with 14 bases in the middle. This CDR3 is CASQIRDTNQPQHF. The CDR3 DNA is TGTGCCAGTCAGATCCGGGACACCAATCAGCCCCAGCATTTT.

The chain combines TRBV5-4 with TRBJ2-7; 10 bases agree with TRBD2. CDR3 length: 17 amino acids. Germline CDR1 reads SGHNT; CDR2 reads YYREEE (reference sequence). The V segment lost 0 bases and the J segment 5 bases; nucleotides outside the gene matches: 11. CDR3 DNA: TGTGCCAGCAGCTTGGGCGCGAAGCGGGGGGGCCGGGACGAGCAGTACTTC. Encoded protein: CASSLGAKRGGRDEQYF.

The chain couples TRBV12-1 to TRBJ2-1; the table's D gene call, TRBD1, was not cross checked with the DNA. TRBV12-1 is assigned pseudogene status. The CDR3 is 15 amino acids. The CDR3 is CASSGTVLRRNEQFF. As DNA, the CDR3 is TGTGCCAGCAGCGGGACAGTTCTTAGGAGGAATGAGCAGTTCTTC.

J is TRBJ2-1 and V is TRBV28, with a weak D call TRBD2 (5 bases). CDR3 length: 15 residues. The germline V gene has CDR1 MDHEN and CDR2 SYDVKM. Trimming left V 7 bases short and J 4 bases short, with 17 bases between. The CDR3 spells CASIGAPREYNEQFF. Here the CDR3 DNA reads TGTGCCAGCATCGGCGCTCCGAGGGAGTACAATGAGCAGTTCTTC.

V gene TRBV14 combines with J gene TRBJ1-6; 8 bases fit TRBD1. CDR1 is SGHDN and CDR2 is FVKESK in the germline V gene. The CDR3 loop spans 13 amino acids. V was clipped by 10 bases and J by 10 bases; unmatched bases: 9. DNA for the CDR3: TGTGCCACCAAGGACAGGGTGGGATCACCCCTCCACTTT. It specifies CATKDRVGSPLHF.

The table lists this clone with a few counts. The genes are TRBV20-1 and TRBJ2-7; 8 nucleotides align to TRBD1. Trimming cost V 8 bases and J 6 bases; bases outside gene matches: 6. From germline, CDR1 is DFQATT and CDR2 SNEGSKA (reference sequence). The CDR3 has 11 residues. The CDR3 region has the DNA TGCAGTCAGGGGGCCCCCCTCGAGCAGTACTTC. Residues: CSQGAPLEQYF.

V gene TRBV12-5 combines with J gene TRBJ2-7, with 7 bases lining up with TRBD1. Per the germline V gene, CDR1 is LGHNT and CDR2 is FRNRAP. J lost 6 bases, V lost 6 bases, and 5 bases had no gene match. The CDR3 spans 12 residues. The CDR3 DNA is TGTGCTAGTGGGGCACAGGGGTTCGAGCAGTACTTC. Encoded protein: CASGAQGFEQYF. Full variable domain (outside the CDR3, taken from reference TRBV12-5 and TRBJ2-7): DARVTQTPRHKVTEMGQEVTMRCQPILGHNTVFWYRQTMMQGLELLAYFRNRAPLDDSGMPKDRFSAEMPDATLATLKIQPSEPRDSAVYFCASGAQGFEQYFGPGTRLTVT.

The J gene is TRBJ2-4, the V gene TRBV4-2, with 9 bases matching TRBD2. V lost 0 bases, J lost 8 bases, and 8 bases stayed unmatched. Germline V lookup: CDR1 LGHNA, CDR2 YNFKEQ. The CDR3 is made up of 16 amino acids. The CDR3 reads CASSQDNGLAPDIQYF. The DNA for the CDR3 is TGTGCCAGCAGCCAAGATAATGGACTAGCGCCGGACATTCAGTACTTC.

The CDR3 sequence is CASSGQGRGTYEQYF. The CDR3 nucleotides read TGTGCCAGCAGCGGACAGGGGAGGGGTACCTACGAGCAGTACTTC. The chain combines TRBV2 with TRBJ2-7; 9 nucleotides line up with TRBD1. With V trimmed by 6 bases and J by 2 bases, 8 bases remained unmatched. This CDR3 spans 15 amino acids. The germline CDR1 and CDR2 sequences are SNHLY and FYNNEI.

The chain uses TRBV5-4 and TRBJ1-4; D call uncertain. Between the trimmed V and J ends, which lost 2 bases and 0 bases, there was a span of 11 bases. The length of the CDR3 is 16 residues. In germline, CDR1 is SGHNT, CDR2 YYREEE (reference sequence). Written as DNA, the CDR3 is TGTGCCAGCAGCTTAAGAGAAGCTTCAACTAATGAAAAACTGTTTTTT. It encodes CASSLREASTNEKLFF.

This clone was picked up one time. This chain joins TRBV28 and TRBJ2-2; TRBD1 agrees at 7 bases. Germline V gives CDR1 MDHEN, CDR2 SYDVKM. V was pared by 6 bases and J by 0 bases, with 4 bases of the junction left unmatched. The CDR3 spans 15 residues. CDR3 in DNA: TGTGCCAGCAGAAGACAGGGCGCGAACACCGGGGAGCTGTTTTTT. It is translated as CASRRQGANTGELFF.

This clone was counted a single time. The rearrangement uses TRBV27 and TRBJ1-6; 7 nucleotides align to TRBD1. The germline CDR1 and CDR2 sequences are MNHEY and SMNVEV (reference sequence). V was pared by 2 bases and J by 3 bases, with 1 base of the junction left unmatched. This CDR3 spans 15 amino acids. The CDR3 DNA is TGTGCCAGCAGTTTAGGGACAGTCTATAATTCACCCCTCCACTTT. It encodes CASSLGTVYNSPLHF.

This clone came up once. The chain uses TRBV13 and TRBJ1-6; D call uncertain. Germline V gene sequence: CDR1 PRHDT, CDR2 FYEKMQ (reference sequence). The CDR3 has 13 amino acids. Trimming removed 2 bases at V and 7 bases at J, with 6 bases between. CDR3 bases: TGTGCCAGCAGCTTAACTGAGAATTCACCCCTCCACTTT. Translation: CASSLTENSPLHF.

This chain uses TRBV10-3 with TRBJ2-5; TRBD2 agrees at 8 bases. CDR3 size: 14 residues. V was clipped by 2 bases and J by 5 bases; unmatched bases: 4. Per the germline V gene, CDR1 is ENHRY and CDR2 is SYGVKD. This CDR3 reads CAISERGGDETQYF. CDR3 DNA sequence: TGTGCCATCAGTGAGCGGGGGGGGGACGAGACCCAGTACTTC.

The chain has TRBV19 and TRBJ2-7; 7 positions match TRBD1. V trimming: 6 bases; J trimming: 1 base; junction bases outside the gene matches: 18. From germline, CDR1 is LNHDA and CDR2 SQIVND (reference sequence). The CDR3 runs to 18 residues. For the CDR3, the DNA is TGTGCCAGTAGAACGGCCCACTTTCAAACAGGGGTATCCTACGAGCAGTACTTC. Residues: CASRTAHFQTGVSYEQYF. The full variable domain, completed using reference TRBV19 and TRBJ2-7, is DGGITQSPKYLFRKEGQNVTLSCEQNLNHDAMYWYRQDPGQGLRLIYYSQIVNDFQKGDIAEGYSVSREKKESFPLTVTSAQKNPTAFYLCASRTAHFQTGVSYEQYFGPGTRLTVT.

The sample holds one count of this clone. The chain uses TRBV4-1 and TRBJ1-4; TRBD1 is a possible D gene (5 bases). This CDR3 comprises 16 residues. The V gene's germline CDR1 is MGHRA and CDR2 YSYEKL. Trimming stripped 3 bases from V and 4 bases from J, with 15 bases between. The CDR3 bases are TGCGCCAGCAGCCACCCAAGGGGAGGGGATAATGAAAAACTGTTTTTT. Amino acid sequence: CASSHPRGGDNEKLFF.